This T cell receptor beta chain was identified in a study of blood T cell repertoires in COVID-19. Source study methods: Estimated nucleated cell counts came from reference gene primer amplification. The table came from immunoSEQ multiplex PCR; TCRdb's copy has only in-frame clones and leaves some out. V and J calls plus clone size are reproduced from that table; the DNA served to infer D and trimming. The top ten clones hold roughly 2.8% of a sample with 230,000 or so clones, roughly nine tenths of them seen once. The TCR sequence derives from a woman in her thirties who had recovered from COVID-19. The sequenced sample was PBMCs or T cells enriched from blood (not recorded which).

In DNA form, the CDR3 reads TGTGCCAGCAGCACAGAGTACGAGCAGTACTTC. Translation: CASSTEYEQYF. J is TRBJ2-7 and V is TRBV7-9; D uncertain. V lost 5 bases and J 4 bases, leaving 6 bases between the germline ends. The germline V gene has CDR1 SEHNR and CDR2 FQNEAQ (reference sequence). This CDR3 is built from 11 residues.